The clone carrying this TCR beta chain was seen more than once but under ten times. Its target is unknown. One entry per CDR3 protein, called by TCRdb with MiXCR from the 5' RACE reads. The sample records some 800,000 distinct CDR3 sequences, approximately 12% being singletons. The source of the sample is a study of CD8 T cells in ankylosing spondylitis. Study results and caveats: Apparently characteristic of ankylosing spondylitis blood was a TCR beta motif (under ten highly homologous variants).

J gave up 6 bases and V 6 bases, and 11 bases lay outside the gene matches. The CDR3 has 14 amino acids. Germline loops: CDR1 DFQATT, CDR2 SNEGSKA (reference sequence). Specimen: blood, either unsorted or a sorted T cell fraction (not recorded which). The receptor was derived from a male donor with ankylosing spondylitis. The chain has TRBV20-1 and TRBJ2-7; 10 bases match TRBD2. CDR3 sequence: CSAHLAGAPREQYF. Written as DNA, the CDR3 is TGCAGTGCGCATCTAGCGGGGGCCCCCCGCGAGCAGTACTTC.